This T cell receptor (beta chain) emerged from a study of blood T cell repertoires in COVID-19. Study-wide context: COVID-19 samples, acute and convalescent, were from the United States, Italy and Spain. From T cells, B-cell-depleted T cells, or PBMCs came the material, which was cDNA or gDNA.

V dropped 3 bases and J dropped 0; count of bases not matched to a gene: 12. This CDR3 spans 19 amino acids. Germline lookup yields CDR1 SGHNT and CDR2 YYREEE (reference sequence). Original processing methods: Estimates of nucleated cell counts were drawn from the amplification of reference gene primers. TCRdb's copy holds only in-frame clones and misses some; the assay was immunoSEQ multiplex PCR. The V and J calls and clone size were taken over from that table, and D and trimming were inferred from the DNA. Among about 90,000 clones listed, approximately 86% were seen once. The sequence derives from a man older than 75 with acute or convalescent COVID-19. V gene TRBV5-4 combines with J gene TRBJ2-2; 9 bases are shared with TRBD2. The specimen sequenced was peripheral blood. In nucleotides, the CDR3 is TGTGCCAGCAGCTCGGACCCACCGGGACTAGCCTCGAACACCGGGGAGCTGTTTTTT. As protein: CASSSDPPGLASNTGELFF. Looking up the rest from reference TRBV5-4 and TRBJ2-2 gives the full variable domain: ETGVTQSPTHLIKTRGQQVTLRCSSQSGHNTVSWYQQALGQGPQFIFQYYREEENGRGNFPPRFSGLQFPNYSSELNVNALELDDSALYLCASSSDPPGLASNTGELFFGEGSRLTVL.